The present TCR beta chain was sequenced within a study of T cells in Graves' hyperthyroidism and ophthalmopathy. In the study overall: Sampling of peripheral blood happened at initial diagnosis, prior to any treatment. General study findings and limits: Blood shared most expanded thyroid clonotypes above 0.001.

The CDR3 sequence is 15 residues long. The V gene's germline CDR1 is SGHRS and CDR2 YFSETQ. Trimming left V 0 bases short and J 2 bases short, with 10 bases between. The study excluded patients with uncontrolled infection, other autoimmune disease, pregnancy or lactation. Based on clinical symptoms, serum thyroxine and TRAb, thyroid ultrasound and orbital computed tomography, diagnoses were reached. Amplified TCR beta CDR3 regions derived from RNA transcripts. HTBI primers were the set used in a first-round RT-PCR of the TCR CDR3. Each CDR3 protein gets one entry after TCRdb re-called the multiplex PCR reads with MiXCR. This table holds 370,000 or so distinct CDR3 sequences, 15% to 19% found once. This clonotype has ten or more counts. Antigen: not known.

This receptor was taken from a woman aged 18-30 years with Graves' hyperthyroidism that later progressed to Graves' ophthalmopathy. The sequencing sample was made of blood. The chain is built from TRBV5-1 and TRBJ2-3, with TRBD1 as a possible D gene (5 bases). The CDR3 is CASSLEGKPTDTQYF. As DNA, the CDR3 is TGCGCCAGCAGCTTGGAGGGGAAACCCACAGATACGCAGTATTTT.